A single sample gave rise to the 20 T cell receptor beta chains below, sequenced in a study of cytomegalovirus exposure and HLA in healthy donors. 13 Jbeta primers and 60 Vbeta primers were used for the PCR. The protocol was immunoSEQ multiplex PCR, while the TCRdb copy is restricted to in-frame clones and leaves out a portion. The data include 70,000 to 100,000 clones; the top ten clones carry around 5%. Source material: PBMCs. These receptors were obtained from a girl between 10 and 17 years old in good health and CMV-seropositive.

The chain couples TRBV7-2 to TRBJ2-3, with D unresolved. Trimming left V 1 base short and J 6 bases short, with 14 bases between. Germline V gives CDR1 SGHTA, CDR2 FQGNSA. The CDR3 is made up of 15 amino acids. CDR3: CASSLDLVRGDTQYF. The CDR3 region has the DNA TGTGCCAGCAGCTTAGATCTAGTACGTGGGGATACGCAGTATTTT.

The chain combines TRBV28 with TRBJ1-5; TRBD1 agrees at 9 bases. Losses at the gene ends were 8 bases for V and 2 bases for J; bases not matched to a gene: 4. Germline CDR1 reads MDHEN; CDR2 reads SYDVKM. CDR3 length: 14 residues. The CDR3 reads CASGGTGRNQPQHF. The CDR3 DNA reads TGTGCCAGCGGGGGGACAGGGCGCAATCAGCCCCAGCATTTT.

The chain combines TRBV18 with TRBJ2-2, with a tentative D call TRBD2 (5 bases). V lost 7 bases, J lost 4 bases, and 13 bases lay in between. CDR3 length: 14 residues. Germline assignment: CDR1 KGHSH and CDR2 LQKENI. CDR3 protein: CASCATRGTGELFF. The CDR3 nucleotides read TGTGCCAGCTGCGCCACTCGGGGCACCGGGGAGCTGTTTTTT.

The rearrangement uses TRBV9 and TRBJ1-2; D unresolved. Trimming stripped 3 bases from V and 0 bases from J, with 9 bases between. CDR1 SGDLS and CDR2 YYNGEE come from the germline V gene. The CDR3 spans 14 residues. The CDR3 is CASSGRDSNYGYTF. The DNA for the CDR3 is TGTGCCAGCAGCGGCCGAGATTCTAACTATGGCTACACCTTC.

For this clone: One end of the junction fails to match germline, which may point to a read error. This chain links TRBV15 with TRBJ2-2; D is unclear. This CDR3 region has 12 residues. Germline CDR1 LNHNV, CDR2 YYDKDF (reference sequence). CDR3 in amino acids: CATGSLTGELFF. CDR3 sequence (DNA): TGTGCCACCGGCAGCCTCACCGGGGAGCTGTTTTTT.

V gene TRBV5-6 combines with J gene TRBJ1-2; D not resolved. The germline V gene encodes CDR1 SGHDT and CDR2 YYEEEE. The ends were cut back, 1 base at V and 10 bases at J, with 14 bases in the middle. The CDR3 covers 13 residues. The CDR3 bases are TGTGCCAGCAGCTTGCCCGGACTCCGACTCTACACCTTC. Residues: CASSLPGLRLYTF. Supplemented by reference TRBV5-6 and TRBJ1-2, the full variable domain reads DAGVTQSPTHLIKTRGQQVTLRCSPKSGHDTVSWYQQALGQGPQFIFQYYEEEERQRGNFPDRFSGHQFPNYSSELNVNALLLGDSALYLCASSLPGLRLYTFGSGTRLTVV.

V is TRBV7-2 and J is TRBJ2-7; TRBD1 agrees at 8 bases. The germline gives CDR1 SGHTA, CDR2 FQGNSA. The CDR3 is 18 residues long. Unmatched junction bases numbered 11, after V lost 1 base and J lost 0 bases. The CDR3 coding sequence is TGTGCCAGCAGCTTAGTTGGAACAGGGGGGCTTAGCTCCTACGAGCAGTACTTC. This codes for CASSLVGTGGLSSYEQYF. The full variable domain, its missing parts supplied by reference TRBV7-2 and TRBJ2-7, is GAGVSQSPSNKVTEKGKDVELRCDPISGHTALYWYRQSLGQGLEFLIYFQGNSAPDKSGLPSDRFSAERTGGSVSTLTIQRTQQEDSAVYLCASSLVGTGGLSSYEQYFGPGTRLTVT.

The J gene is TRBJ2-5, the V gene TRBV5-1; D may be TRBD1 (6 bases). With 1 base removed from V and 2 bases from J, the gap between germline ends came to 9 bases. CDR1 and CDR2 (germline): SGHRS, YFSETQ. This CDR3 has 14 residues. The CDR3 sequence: CASSLQGKQETQYF. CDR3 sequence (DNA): TGCGCCAGCAGCTTGCAGGGGAAGCAAGAGACCCAGTACTTC. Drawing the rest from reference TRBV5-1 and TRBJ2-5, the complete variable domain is KAGVTQTPRYLIKTRGQQVTLSCSPISGHRSVSWYQQTPGQGLQFLFEYFSETQRNKGNFPGRFSGRQFSNSRSEMNVSTLELGDSALYLCASSLQGKQETQYFGPGTRLLVL.

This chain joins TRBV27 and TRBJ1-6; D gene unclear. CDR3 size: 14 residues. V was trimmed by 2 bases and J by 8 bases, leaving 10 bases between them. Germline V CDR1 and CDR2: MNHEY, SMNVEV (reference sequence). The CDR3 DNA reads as TGTGCCAGCAGTTTACCGGGAGGCGATTCACCCCTCCACTTT. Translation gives CASSLPGGDSPLHF.

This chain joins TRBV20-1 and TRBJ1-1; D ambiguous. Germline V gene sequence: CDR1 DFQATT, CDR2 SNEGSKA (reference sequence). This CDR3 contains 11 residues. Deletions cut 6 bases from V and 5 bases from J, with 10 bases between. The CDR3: CSARRETEAFF. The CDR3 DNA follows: TGCAGTGCCAGACGGGAGACTGAAGCTTTCTTT.

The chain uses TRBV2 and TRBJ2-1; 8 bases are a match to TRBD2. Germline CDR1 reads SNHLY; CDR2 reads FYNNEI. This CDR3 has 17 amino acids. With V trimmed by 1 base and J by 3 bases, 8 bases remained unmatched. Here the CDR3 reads CASSEGLARGVYNEQFF. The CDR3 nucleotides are TGTGCCAGCAGTGAAGGGCTAGCGCGGGGGGTCTACAATGAGCAGTTCTTC.

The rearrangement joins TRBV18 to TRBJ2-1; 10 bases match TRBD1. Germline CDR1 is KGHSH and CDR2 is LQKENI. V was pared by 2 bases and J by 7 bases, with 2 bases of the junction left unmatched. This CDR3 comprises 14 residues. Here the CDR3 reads CASSPGTGANEQFF. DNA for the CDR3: TGTGCCAGCTCACCAGGGACAGGGGCAAATGAGCAGTTCTTC.

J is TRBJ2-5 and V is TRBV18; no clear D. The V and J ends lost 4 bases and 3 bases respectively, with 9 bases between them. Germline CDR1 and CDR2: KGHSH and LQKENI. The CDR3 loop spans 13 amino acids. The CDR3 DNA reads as TGTGCCAGCTCACTACTATCCGAAGAGACCCAGTACTTC. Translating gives CASSLLSEETQYF.

CDR3 sequence (DNA): TGTGCCAGTAGTATAATGGGGCGGACAGATCGCCCCTACGAGCAGTACTTC. Its protein is CASSIMGRTDRPYEQYF. V and J are TRBV19 and TRBJ2-7; possible D gene TRBD1, 6 bases. V lost 2 bases and J 2 bases, leaving 19 bases between the germline ends. Germline loops: CDR1 LNHDA, CDR2 SQIVND (reference sequence). The CDR3 has 17 amino acids.

CDR3 region: CASSSPGVDYGYTF. In DNA form, the CDR3 reads TGTGCCAGCAGTTCTCCCGGGGTAGACTATGGCTACACCTTC. The chain recombines TRBV7-9 with TRBJ1-2, with D unclear. The germline gives CDR1 SEHNR, CDR2 FQNEAQ (reference sequence). This CDR3 comprises 14 residues. Trimming left V 6 bases short and J 3 bases short, with 14 bases between.

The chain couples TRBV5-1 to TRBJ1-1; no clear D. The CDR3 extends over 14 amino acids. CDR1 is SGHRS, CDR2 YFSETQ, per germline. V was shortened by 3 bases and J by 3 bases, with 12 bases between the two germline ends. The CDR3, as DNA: TGCGCCAGCAGCTCGACCCGGCGGGACACTGAAGCTTTCTTT. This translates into CASSSTRRDTEAFF.

The chain's CDR3 is CASSSPGGPYGYTF. The CDR3 coding sequence is TGTGCCAGCAGTTCCCCCGGGGGACCCTATGGCTACACCTTC. The chain combines TRBV28 with TRBJ1-2; possible D gene TRBD1, 5 bases. The V and J ends lost 4 bases and 4 bases respectively, with 13 bases between them. CDR3 length: 14 amino acids. Per germline, CDR1 MDHEN and CDR2 SYDVKM.

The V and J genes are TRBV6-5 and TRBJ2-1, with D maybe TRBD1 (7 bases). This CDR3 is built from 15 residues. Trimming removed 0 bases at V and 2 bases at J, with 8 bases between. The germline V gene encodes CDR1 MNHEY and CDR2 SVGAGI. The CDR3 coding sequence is TGTGCCAGCAGTTACTCCAGGGGGGCCTACAATGAGCAGTTCTTC. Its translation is CASSYSRGAYNEQFF.

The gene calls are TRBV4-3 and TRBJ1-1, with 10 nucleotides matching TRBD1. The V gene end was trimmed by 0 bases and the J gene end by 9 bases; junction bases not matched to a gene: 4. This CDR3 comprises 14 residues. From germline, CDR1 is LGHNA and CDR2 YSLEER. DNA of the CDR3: TGCGCCAGCAGCCAAGATCGGGGACAGGGGAAAGCTTTCTTT. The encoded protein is CASSQDRGQGKAFF.

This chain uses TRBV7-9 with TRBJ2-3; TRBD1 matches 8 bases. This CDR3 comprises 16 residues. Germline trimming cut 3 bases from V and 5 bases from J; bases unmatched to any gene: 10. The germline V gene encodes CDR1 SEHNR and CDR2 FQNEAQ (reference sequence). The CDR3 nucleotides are TGTGCCAGCAGCTTTCCTCGGGACAGGAGGAGAGATACGCAGTATTTT. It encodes CASSFPRDRRRDTQYF. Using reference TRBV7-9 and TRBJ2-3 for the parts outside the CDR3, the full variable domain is DTGVSQNPRHKITKRGQNVTFRCDPISEHNRLYWYRQTLGQGPEFLTYFQNEAQLEKSRLLSDRFSAERPKGSFSTLEIQRTEQGDSAMYLCASSFPRDRRRDTQYFGPGTRLTVL.